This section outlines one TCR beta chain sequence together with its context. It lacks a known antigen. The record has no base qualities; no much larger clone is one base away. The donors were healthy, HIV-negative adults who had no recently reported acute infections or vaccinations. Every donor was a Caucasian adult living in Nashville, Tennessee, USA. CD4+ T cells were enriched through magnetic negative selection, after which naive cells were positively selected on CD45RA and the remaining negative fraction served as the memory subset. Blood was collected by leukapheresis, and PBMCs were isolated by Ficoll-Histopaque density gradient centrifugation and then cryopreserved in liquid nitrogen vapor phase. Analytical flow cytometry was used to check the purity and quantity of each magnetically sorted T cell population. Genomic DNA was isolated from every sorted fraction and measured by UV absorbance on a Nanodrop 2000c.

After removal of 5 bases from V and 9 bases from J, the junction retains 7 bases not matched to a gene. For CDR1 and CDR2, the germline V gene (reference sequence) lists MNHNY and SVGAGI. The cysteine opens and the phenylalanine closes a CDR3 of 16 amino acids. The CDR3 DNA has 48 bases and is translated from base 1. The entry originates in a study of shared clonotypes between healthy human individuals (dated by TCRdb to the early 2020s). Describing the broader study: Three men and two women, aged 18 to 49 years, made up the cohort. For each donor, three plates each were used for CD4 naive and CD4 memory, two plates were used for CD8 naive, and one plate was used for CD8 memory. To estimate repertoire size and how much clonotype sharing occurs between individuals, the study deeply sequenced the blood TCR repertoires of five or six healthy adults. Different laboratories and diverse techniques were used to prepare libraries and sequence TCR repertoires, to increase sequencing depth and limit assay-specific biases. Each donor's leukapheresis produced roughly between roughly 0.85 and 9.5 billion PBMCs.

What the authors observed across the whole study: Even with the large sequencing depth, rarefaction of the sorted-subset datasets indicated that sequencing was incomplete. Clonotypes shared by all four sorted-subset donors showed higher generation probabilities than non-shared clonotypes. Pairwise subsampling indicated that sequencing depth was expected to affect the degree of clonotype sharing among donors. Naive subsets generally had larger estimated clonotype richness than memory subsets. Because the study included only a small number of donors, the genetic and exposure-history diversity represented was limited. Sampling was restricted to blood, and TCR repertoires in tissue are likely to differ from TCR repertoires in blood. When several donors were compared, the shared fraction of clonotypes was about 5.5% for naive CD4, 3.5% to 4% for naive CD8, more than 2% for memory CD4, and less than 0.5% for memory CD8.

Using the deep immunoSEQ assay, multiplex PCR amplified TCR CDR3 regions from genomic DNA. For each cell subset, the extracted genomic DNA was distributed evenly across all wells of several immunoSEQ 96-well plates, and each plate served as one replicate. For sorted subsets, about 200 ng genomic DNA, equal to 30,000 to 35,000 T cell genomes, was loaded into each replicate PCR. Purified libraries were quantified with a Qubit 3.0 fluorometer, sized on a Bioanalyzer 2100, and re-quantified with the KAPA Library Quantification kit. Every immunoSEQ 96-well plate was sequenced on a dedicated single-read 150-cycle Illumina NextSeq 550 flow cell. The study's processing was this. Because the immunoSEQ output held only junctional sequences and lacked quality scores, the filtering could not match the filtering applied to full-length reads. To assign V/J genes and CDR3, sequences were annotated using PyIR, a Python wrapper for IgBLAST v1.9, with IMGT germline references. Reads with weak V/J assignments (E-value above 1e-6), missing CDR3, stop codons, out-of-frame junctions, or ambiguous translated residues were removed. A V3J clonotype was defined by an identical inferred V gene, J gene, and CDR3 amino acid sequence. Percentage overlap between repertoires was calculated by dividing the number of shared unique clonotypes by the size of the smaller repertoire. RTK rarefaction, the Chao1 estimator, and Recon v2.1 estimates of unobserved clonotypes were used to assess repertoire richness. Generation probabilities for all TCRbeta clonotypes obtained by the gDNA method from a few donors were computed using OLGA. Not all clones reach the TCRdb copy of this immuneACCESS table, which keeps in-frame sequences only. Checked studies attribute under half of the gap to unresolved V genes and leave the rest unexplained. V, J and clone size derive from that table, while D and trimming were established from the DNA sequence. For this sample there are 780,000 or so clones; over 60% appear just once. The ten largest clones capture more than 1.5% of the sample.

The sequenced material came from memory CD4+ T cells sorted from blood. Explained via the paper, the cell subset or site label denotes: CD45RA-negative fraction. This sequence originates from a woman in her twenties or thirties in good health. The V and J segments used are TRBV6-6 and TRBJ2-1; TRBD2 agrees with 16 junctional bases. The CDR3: CASSGPGLAGGGEQFF. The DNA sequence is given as TGTGCCAGCAGTGGACCGGGACTAGCGGGAGGGGGTGAGCAGTTCTTC.